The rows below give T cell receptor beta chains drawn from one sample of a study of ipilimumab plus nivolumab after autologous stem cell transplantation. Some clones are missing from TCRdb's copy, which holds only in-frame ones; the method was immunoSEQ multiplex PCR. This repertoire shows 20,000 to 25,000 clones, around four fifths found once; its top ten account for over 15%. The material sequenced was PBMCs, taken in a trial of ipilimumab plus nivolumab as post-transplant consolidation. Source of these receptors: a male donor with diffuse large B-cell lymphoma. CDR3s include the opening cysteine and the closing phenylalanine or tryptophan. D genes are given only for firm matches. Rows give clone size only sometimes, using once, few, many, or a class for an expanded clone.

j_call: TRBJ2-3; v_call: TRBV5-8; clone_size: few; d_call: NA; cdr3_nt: TGTGCCAGCAGCTTGGCCCTAGGGCTTAGCACAGATACGCAGTATTTT; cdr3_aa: CASSLALGLSTDTQYF
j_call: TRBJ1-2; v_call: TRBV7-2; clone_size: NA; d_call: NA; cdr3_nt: TGTGCCAGCAGCTTAGCGGGGTTTCAAGGTGGCTACACCTTC; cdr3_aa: CASSLAGFQGGYTF
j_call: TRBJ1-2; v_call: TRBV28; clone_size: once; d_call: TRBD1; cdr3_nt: TGTGCCAGCAGTTCGGGACAGGGGGCGGGTGGCTACACCTTC; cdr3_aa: CASSSGQGAGGYTF
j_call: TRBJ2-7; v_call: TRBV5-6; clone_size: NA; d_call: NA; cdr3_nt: TGTGCCAGCTCTGGGCGGAGCTCCTACGAGCAGTACTTC; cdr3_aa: CASSGRSSYEQYF
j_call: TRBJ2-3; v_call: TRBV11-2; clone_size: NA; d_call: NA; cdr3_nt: TGTGCCAGCAGCTTAAGCACAGATACGCAGTATTTT; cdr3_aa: CASSLSTDTQYF
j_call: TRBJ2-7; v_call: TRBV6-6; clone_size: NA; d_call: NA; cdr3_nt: TGTGCCAGCAGTCAAGACTACGAGCAGTACTTC; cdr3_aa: CASSQDYEQYF
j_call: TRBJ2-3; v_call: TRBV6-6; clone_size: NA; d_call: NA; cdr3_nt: TGTGCCAGCAGTTTGTCACTGAGCACAGATACGCAGTATTTT; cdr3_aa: CASSLSLSTDTQYF
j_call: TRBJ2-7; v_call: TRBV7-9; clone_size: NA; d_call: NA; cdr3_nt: TGTGCCAGCAGCCCAGGGACCCGGATCGAGCAGTACTTC; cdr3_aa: CASSPGTRIEQYF
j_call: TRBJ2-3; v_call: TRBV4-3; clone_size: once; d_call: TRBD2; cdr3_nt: TGCGCCAGCAGCCAATCGTGGACTAGCGGAACAGATACGCAGTATTTT; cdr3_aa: CASSQSWTSGTDTQYF
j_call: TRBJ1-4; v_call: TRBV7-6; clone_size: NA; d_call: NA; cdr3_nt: TGTGCCAGCAGCTTAGTTCCCGGACAAGCAGCAACTAATGAAAAACTGTTTTTT; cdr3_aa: CASSLVPGQAATNEKLFF
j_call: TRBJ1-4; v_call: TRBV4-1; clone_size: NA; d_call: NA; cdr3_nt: TGCGCCAGCAGCTCACGCCAGGGGATTGGGACTAATGAAAAACTGTTTTTT; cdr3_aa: CASSSRQGIGTNEKLFF
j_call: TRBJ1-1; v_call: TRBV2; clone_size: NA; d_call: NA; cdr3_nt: TGTGCCAGCAGTGAAGCGCGAGGGGTGAACACTGAAGCTTTCTTT; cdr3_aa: CASSEARGVNTEAFF
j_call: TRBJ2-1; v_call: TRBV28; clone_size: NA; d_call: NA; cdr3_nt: TGTGCCAGCAGTCGAGGACAGCCCTACAATGAGCAGTTCTTC; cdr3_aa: CASSRGQPYNEQFF
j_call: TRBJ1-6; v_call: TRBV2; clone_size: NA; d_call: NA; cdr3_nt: TGTGCCAGCAGTGAACTTGTCCAGGGAACCTCACCCCTCCACTTT; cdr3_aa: CASSELVQGTSPLHF
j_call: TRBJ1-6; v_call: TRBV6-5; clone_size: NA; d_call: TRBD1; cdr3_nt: TGTGCCAGCAGTTACTCCGGGACAGGGAATTCACCCCTCCACTTT; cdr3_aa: CASSYSGTGNSPLHF
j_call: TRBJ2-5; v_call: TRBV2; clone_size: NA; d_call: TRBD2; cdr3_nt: TGTGCCTTCCGGACTAGCGGGGGCTGGGAGCAGTACTTC; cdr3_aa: CAFRTSGGWEQYF
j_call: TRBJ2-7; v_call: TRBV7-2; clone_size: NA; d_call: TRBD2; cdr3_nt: TGTGCCAGCAGCGCAGCCGGGACTAGCTCCTACGAGCAGTACTTC; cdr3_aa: CASSAAGTSSYEQYF
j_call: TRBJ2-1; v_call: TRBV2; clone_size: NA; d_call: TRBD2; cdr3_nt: TGTGCCAGCAGTGAAGTTAGCGGGGGAGATAGGTACAATGAGCAGTTCTTC; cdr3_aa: CASSEVSGGDRYNEQFF
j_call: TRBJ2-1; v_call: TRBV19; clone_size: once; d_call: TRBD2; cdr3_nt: TGTGCCAGTACCGCAGGACTAGCGGGCCACAATGAGCAGTTCTTC; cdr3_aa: CASTAGLAGHNEQFF
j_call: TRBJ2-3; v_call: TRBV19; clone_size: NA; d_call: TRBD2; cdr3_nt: TGTGCCAGTAGTATATTTGGGACTAGCGGGGGTGCTAGCACAGATACGCAGTATTTT; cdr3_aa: CASSIFGTSGGASTDTQYF
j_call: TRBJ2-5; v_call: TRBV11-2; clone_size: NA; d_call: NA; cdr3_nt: TGTGCCAGCAGCCGGGGGGAGACCCAGTACTTC; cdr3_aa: CASSRGETQYF
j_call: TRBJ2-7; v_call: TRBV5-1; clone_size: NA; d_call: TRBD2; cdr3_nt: TGCGCCAGCAGCTTGGGACGGAGCGGGGGGGCATCCTACGAGCAGTACTTC; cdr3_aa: CASSLGRSGGASYEQYF
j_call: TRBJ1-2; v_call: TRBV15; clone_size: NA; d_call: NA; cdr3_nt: TGTGCCACCAGGAGAGGTTTTGTAGGAAGCGATGGCTACACCTTC; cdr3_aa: CATRRGFVGSDGYTF
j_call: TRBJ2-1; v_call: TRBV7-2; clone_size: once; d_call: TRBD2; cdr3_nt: TGTGCCAGCAGCTTAGGTTTCGGTAGCGGGGGGCCCAATGAGCAGTTCTTC; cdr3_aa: CASSLGFGSGGPNEQFF
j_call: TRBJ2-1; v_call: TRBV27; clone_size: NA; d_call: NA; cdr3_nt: TGTGCCAGCAGTTTCCAGTTAAGCTCCTACAATGAGCAGTTCTTC; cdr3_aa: CASSFQLSSYNEQFF
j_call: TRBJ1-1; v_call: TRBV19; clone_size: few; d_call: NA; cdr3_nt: TGTGCCAGTAGTATAGGCTGGGGTTTCGAAGCTTTCTTT; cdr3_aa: CASSIGWGFEAFF
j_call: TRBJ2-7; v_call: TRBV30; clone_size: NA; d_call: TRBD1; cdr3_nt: TGTGCCTGGAGTTTTCGGGGACAGGGGAGGTCCTACGAGCAGTACTTC; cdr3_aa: CAWSFRGQGRSYEQYF
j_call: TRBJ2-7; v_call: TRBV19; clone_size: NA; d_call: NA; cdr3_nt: TGTGCCAGTAGTCCCCCCGGGACACACTACGAGCAGTACTTC; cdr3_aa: CASSPPGTHYEQYF
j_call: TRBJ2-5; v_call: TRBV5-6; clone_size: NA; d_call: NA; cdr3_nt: TGTGCCAGCAGCTTGGCCGGTGCAGGGACCCAGTACTTC; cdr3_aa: CASSLAGAGTQYF
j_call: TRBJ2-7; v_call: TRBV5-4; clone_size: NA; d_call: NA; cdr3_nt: TGTGCCAGCAGCGGGGACACATCCTACGAGCAGTACTTC; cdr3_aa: CASSGDTSYEQYF
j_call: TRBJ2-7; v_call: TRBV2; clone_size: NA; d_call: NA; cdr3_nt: TGTGCCAGCAGTGAGGGGCGCGAGCAGTACTTC; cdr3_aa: CASSEGREQYF
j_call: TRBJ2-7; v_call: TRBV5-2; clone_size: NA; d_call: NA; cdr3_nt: TGCGCCAGCAGCCAAGGGGACCGCTCGGGGGACGAGCAGTACTTC; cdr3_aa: CASSQGDRSGDEQYF
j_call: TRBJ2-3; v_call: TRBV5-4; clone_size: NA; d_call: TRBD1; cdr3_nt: TGTGCCAGCAGCTTGGCGGGACAGGGGACAGATACGCAGTATTTT; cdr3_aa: CASSLAGQGTDTQYF
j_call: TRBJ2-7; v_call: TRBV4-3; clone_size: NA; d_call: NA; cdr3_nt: TGCGCCAGCAGCCGGCTGCCTAGCACTGAAGGGGGAAGCTCCTACGAGCAGTACTTC; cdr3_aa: CASSRLPSTEGGSSYEQYF
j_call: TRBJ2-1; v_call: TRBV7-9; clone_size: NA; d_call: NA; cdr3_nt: TGTGCCAGCGAGCAGTGGGGGGCCAATGAGCAGTTCTTC; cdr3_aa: CASEQWGANEQFF
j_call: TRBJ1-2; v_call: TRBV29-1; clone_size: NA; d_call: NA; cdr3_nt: TGCAGCGTGAGACCACAAGGGACAAATAACTATGGCTACACCTTC; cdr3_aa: CSVRPQGTNNYGYTF
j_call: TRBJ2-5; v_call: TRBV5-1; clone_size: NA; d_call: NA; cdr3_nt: TGCGCCAGCACTCCGCCAGAACTAGCGACCCAGTACTTC; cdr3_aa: CASTPPELATQYF
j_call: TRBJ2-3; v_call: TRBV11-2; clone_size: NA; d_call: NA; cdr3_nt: TGTGCCAGCAGCTTAGTGGGGGCCCTCACAGATACGCAGTATTTT; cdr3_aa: CASSLVGALTDTQYF
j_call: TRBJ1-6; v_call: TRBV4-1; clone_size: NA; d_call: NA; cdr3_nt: TGCGCCAGCAGCCGGAACCCCCCTCACGGGGGGAGCGGGGGTTCACCCCTCCACTTT; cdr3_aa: CASSRNPPHGGSGGSPLHF
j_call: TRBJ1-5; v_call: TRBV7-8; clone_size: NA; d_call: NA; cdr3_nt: TGTGCCAGCAGCTTAGGGACAACTAGCAATCAGCCCCAGCATTTT; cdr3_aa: CASSLGTTSNQPQHF
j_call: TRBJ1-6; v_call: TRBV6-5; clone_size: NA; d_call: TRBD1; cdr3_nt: TGTGCCAGCAGTTACTCGGGGACAGGGGCCTCACCCCTCCACTTT; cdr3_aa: CASSYSGTGASPLHF
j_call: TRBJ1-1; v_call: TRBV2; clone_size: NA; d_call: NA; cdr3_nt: TGTGCCAGCAGTGTTACGGGGAAAGACACTGAAGCTTTCTTT; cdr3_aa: CASSVTGKDTEAFF
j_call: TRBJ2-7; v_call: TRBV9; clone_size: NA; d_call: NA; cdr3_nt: TGTGCCAGCAGCCCCACAGGGACCTACTCCTACGAGCAGTACTTC; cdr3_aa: CASSPTGTYSYEQYF
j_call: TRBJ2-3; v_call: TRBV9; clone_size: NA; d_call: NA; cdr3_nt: TGTGCCAGCAGCGCCCGGGCGGATCTGACTAGCACAGATACGCAGTATTTT; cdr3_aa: CASSARADLTSTDTQYF
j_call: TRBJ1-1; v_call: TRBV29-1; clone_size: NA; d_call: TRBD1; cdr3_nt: TGCAGCATTTACAGGGGTTTGAACACTGAAGCTTTCTTT; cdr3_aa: CSIYRGLNTEAFF
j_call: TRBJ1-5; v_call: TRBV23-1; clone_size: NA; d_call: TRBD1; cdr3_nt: TGCGCCAGCAGTCAACCGGGACAGGGGCCCAATCAGCCCCAGCATTTT; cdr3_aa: CASSQPGQGPNQPQHF
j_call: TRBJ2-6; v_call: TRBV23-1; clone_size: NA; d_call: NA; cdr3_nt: TGCGCCAGCAGTGACAAGAATACGCAACAAAGTCGGGCCAACGTCCTGACTTTC; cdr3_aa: CASSDKNTQQSRANVLTF
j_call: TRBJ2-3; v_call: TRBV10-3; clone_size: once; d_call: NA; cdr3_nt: TGTGCCATCAGTGAGTCACGGGGGAGCACAGATACGCAGTATTTT; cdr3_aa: CAISESRGSTDTQYF
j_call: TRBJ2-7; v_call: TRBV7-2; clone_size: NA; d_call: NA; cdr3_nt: TGTGCCAGCAGCCCAGGGGGGGGCGGAACCTACGAGCAGTACTTC; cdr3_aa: CASSPGGGGTYEQYF
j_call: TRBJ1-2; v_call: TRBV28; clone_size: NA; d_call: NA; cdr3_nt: TGTGCCAGCAGTTCGGAACCTAGGCAGTTTAACTATGGCTACACCTTC; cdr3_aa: CASSSEPRQFNYGYTF
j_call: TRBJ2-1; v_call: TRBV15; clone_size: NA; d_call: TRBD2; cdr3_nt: TGTGCCACCAGCAGTGAGCGGGGGTGGAATGAGCAGTTCTTC; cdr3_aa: CATSSERGWNEQFF
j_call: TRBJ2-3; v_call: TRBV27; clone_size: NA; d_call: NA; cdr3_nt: TGTGCCAGCAGCCCTCGGGGAGATACGCAGTATTTT; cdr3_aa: CASSPRGDTQYF